The 10 T cell receptor beta chains below were found in one sample sequenced in a study of CD8 T cells in ankylosing spondylitis. General study findings and limits: Seemingly distinctive of ankylosing spondylitis blood was a TCR beta motif formed by eight highly homologous variants.

In TCRdb, the 5' RACE reads were re-called with MiXCR into one record per CDR3 protein. Among some 840,000 distinct CDR3 sequences listed, approximately 10% were seen once. The antigens of these receptors remain unknown. The material sequenced was blood, either unsorted or a sorted T cell fraction (not recorded which). The receptors come from a male donor with ankylosing spondylitis.

There are a few counts of this clonotype. The chain uses TRBV20-1 and TRBJ1-2; 11 nucleotides line up with TRBD1. This CDR3 has 15 amino acids. The trim removed 6 bases at V and 4 bases at J, leaving 10 bases unmatched. The germline V gene encodes CDR1 DFQATT and CDR2 SNEGSKA (reference sequence). CDR3 sequence: CSAWTGGNVGYGYTF. CDR3 sequence (DNA): TGCAGTGCCTGGACAGGGGGCAACGTCGGCTATGGCTACACCTTC.

A few counts support this clonotype. This chain's CDR3 is CSALLAGAPNSYNEQFF. DNA of the CDR3: TGCAGTGCCTTACTAGCGGGAGCCCCCAACTCCTACAATGAGCAGTTCTTC. The chain is built from TRBV20-1 and TRBJ2-1; the match to TRBD2 covers 11 bases. Germline trimming cut 6 bases from V and 0 bases from J; bases unmatched to any gene: 10. The CDR3 contains 17 residues. CDR1 DFQATT and CDR2 SNEGSKA come from the germline V gene (reference sequence).

This clonotype has just a few counts. This chain uses TRBV20-1 with TRBJ2-1; D uncertain. CDR3 length: 11 residues. Trimming cost V 1 base and J 15 bases, with 13 bases left between them. From germline, CDR1 is DFQATT and CDR2 SNEGSKA (reference sequence). In DNA form, the CDR3 reads TGCAGTGCTAGAGTTGGGGTCCCGAGGTTCTTC. Its translation: CSARVGVPRFF.

The chain is built from TRBV7-8 and TRBJ2-1, with 10 bases matching TRBD2. The trim removed 2 bases at V and 4 bases at J, leaving 8 bases unmatched. CDR1 is SGHVS and CDR2 is FQNEAQ in the germline V gene. The CDR3 is 17 residues long. CDR3 amino acids: CASSLRASGSNYNEQFF. The DNA for the CDR3 is TGTGCCAGCAGCTTAAGGGCTAGCGGGAGTAATTACAATGAGCAGTTCTTC.

This clonotype was recorded at least ten times. V usage is TRBV5-1 and J usage is TRBJ2-1; TRBD2 is a possible D gene (6 bases). This CDR3 comprises 15 residues. V dropped 5 bases and J dropped 0 bases, with 12 bases sitting between them. The germline V gene encodes CDR1 SGHRS and CDR2 YFSETQ. The CDR3 coding sequence is TGCGCCAGCAGGCTAGCGCCGAGCTCCTACAATGAGCAGTTCTTC. Its protein product is CASRLAPSSYNEQFF.

The CDR3 reads CSASRRGIQYF. The DNA for the CDR3 is TGCAGTGCTAGCCGCCGAGGCATTCAGTACTTC. This chain uses TRBV20-1 with TRBJ2-4; D is uncertain. Germline values: CDR1 DFQATT, CDR2 SNEGSKA (reference sequence). V lost 3 bases to trimming and J lost 9 bases, with 9 bases between them. The CDR3 has 11 amino acids.

This clonotype has only a few counts. The chain is built from TRBV7-6 and TRBJ1-1; 10 bases agree with TRBD1. J gave up 2 bases and V 4 bases, and 4 bases lay outside the gene matches. The CDR3 is 15 residues long. Germline values: CDR1 SGHVS, CDR2 FNYEAQ. The CDR3, as DNA: TGTGCCAGCAGCTGGGGACAGGGGTATAACACTGAAGCTTTCTTT. It encodes CASSWGQGYNTEAFF.

This clonotype was observed a few times. This chain joins TRBV2 and TRBJ1-5, with TRBD1 matching 8 bases. Germline V gives CDR1 SNHLY, CDR2 FYNNEI. V lost 3 bases, J lost 3 bases, and 4 bases stayed unmatched. The CDR3 extends over 15 amino acids. Here the CDR3 reads CASSDSGGVNQPQHF. Written as DNA, the CDR3 is TGTGCCAGCAGTGACTCAGGGGGCGTCAATCAGCCCCAGCATTTT. Complete variable domain (other parts from reference TRBV2 and TRBJ1-5): EPEVTQTPSHQVTQMGQEVILRCVPISNHLYFYWYRQILGQKVEFLVSFYNNEISEKSEIFDDQFSVERPDGSNFTLKIRSTKLEDSAMYFCASSDSGGVNQPQHFGDGTRLSIL.

This clonotype was counted only a few times. The chain joins TRBV20-1 to TRBJ1-6; tentative D call: TRBD1 (6 bases). The germline V gene has CDR1 DFQATT and CDR2 SNEGSKA (reference sequence). The germline V and J ends were trimmed by 0 bases and 7 bases, with 16 bases remaining between them. The CDR3 has 16 amino acids. This CDR3 is CSARDIRGQTNSPLHF. The CDR3 nucleotides read TGCAGTGCTAGAGATATCCGGGGGCAGACGAATTCACCCCTCCACTTT.

This clonotype was recorded a few times. The V call is TRBV5-5, the J call TRBJ2-5, with D possibly matching TRBD1 (5 bases). The germline V and J ends were trimmed by 3 bases and 7 bases, with 7 bases remaining between them. Germline V gene lookup returns CDR1 SGHKS and CDR2 YYEKEE (reference sequence). CDR3 length equals 11 residues. The CDR3 sequence is CASSSGWTQYF. Here the CDR3 DNA reads TGTGCCAGCAGCTCAGGGTGGACCCAGTACTTC.